These T cell receptor beta chains were read from a single sample in a study of T cells in tumors after PD-1 blockade. The data were produced by immunoSEQ multiplex PCR, yet TCRdb's version contains in-frame clones alone and is incomplete. The sample lists around 50,000 clones, roughly 73% seen once, with 15% to 20% in the top ten. The starting material was PBMCs, obtained before anti-PD-1 treatment. The source is a human donor with basal cell carcinoma. The CDR3 runs from the conserved cysteine through the conserved F or W. The order of the fields is J gene, CDR3 length, V gene, D gene, clone size, CDR3 DNA, CDR3 protein. The D gene is left open where the match is weak. Size tells how often a clone was seen (once, few, many) or the class of an expanded clone, and some rows leave it out.

J gene: TRBJ1-6
CDR3 length: 12
V gene: TRBV28
D gene: .
clone size: .
CDR3 DNA: TGTGCCAGCAGTACGGCCAATTCACCCCTCCACTTT
CDR3 protein: CASSTANSPLHF

J gene: TRBJ1-6
CDR3 length: 14
V gene: TRBV5-4
D gene: .
clone size: .
CDR3 DNA: TGTGCCAGCAGCTTGCAGGGTGGAAATTCACCCCTCCACTTT
CDR3 protein: CASSLQGGNSPLHF

J gene: TRBJ2-2
CDR3 length: 11
V gene: TRBV24-1
D gene: .
clone size: .
CDR3 DNA: TGTGCCACCGAGGGGTCCGGGGAGCTGTTTTTT
CDR3 protein: CATEGSGELFF

J gene: TRBJ1-2
CDR3 length: 15
V gene: TRBV12-2
D gene: .
clone size: .
CDR3 DNA: TGTGCAAGTCAACCTTATACGGGGAATTCCTATGGCTACACCTTC
CDR3 protein: CASQPYTGNSYGYTF

J gene: TRBJ2-4
CDR3 length: 16
V gene: TRBV2
D gene: TRBD2
clone size: .
CDR3 DNA: TGTGCCAGCATGACGGGACTAGCGGGGAAGGATGGCATTCAGTACTTC
CDR3 protein: CASMTGLAGKDGIQYF

J gene: TRBJ2-2
CDR3 length: 14
V gene: TRBV5-4
D gene: TRBD1
clone size: .
CDR3 DNA: TGTGCCAGCAGCTCGGGACAGGGGTTTGGGGAGCTGTTTTTT
CDR3 protein: CASSSGQGFGELFF

J gene: TRBJ2-7
CDR3 length: 11
V gene: TRBV30
D gene: .
clone size: .
CDR3 DNA: TGTGCCTGGAGCCCCGAAGGGGGGCAGTACTTC
CDR3 protein: CAWSPEGGQYF

J gene: TRBJ2-1
CDR3 length: 15
V gene: TRBV24-1
D gene: TRBD1
clone size: .
CDR3 DNA: TGTGCCAGCGAGCGGACAGGGGACTCCTACAATGAGCAGTTCTTC
CDR3 protein: CASERTGDSYNEQFF

J gene: TRBJ2-7
CDR3 length: 13
V gene: TRBV2
D gene: .
clone size: .
CDR3 DNA: TGTGCCAGCAGCCCCCCCGGGACTTTCGAATTGTACTTC
CDR3 protein: CASSPPGTFELYF

J gene: TRBJ1-5
CDR3 length: 14
V gene: TRBV7-9
D gene: .
clone size: .
CDR3 DNA: TGTGCCAGCAGCTTAGACAGTAGCAATCAGCCCCAGCATTTT
CDR3 protein: CASSLDSSNQPQHF

J gene: TRBJ2-7
CDR3 length: 13
V gene: TRBV10-3
D gene: .
clone size: few
CDR3 DNA: TGTGCCATCAGCCCCACAGGGGACTCCTTTGCTTACTTC
CDR3 protein: CAISPTGDSFAYF

J gene: TRBJ2-7
CDR3 length: 13
V gene: TRBV30
D gene: TRBD2
clone size: .
CDR3 DNA: TGTGCCTGGAGTGTACAAAAGGGAGGGGAGCAGTACTTC
CDR3 protein: CAWSVQKGGEQYF